This T cell receptor beta chain was recorded in a study of T-cell memory formation after mild COVID-19. A 5'RACE reaction primed in the constant segment made cDNA libraries of TCR alpha and TCR beta, and these carried sample barcodes and UMIs. TCRdb recomputed calls from the 5' RACE reads with MiXCR, one row per CDR3 protein. The table includes some 270,000 distinct CDR3 sequences, just over 15% detected once. This clonotype has only a few counts. CDR1 MNHNY and CDR2 SVGAGI come from the germline V gene (reference sequence). The CDR3 contains 14 residues. The germline V and J ends were trimmed by 0 bases and 5 bases, with 10 bases remaining between them.

The material sequenced was PBMCs or a T cell subset sorted from them (not recorded which). This receptor was obtained from an adult woman who had mild COVID-19 (a few samples of this study predate the infection). Cell type and time point are not known. The V call is TRBV6-6, the J call TRBJ2-5; D is perhaps TRBD1 (5 bases). The CDR3 loop reads CASSYSKGRETQYF. CDR3 DNA: TGTGCCAGCAGTTACTCGAAGGGGCGGGAGACCCAGTACTTC.